The sequence of this T cell receptor (beta chain) was determined in a study of T cells in Graves' hyperthyroidism and ophthalmopathy. Study-level points and caveats: Also found in blood were most expanded thyroid clonotypes above 0.001.

Stable Graves' hyperthyroidism meant no ophthalmopathy progression within 18 months. Exclusion of a patient resulted from uncontrolled infection, other autoimmune disease, pregnancy or lactation. Isolation of PBMCs was performed on 8.5 to 10 ml fresh peripheral blood. Details on this clonotype: Antigen: not known.

Looked up from germline, CDR1 is SGHDT and CDR2 is YYEEEE. CDR3 length: 16 residues. The junction had 5 bases not matched to a gene; V was cut back by 4 bases and J by 3 bases. Researchers amplified the TCR beta CDR3 regions from RNA transcripts. The TCR CDR3 was amplified in a first-round RT-PCR using the HTBI primer set. TCRdb redid the calling of the multiplex PCR reads with MiXCR, one entry per CDR3 protein. In the table there are 350,000 to 500,000 distinct CDR3 sequences, about 13% of which are singletons. The chain combines TRBV5-6 with TRBJ2-4; 12 bases match TRBD2. The TCR originated in a woman younger than 30 with Graves' hyperthyroidism. Sequencing used blood. CDR3 sequence: CASSRWTSGDKNIQYF. The CDR3 nucleotides read TGTGCCAGCAGCAGATGGACTAGCGGGGACAAAAACATTCAGTACTTC.